Detailed here is one T cell receptor (beta chain). This sample is drawn from a study of control samples from healthy donors and cancer patients. Germline V gene sequence: CDR1 LNHDA, CDR2 SQIVND (reference sequence). Trimming left V 4 bases short and J 3 bases short, with 13 bases between. The CDR3 consists of 15 residues. Clones were read by immunoSEQ multiplex PCR, and TCRdb kept only the in-frame ones, dropping some. Here the sample spans roughly 130,000 clones, around 94% being singletons. Specimen: PBMCs. The chain uses TRBV19 and TRBJ1-5; unclear D gene. This sequence was found in a man in his sixties with colorectal cancer. CDR3 DNA: TGTGCCAGTAGTAGTGGTGGCCGGGTCAATCAGCCCCAGCATTTT. As protein: CASSSGGRVNQPQHF.